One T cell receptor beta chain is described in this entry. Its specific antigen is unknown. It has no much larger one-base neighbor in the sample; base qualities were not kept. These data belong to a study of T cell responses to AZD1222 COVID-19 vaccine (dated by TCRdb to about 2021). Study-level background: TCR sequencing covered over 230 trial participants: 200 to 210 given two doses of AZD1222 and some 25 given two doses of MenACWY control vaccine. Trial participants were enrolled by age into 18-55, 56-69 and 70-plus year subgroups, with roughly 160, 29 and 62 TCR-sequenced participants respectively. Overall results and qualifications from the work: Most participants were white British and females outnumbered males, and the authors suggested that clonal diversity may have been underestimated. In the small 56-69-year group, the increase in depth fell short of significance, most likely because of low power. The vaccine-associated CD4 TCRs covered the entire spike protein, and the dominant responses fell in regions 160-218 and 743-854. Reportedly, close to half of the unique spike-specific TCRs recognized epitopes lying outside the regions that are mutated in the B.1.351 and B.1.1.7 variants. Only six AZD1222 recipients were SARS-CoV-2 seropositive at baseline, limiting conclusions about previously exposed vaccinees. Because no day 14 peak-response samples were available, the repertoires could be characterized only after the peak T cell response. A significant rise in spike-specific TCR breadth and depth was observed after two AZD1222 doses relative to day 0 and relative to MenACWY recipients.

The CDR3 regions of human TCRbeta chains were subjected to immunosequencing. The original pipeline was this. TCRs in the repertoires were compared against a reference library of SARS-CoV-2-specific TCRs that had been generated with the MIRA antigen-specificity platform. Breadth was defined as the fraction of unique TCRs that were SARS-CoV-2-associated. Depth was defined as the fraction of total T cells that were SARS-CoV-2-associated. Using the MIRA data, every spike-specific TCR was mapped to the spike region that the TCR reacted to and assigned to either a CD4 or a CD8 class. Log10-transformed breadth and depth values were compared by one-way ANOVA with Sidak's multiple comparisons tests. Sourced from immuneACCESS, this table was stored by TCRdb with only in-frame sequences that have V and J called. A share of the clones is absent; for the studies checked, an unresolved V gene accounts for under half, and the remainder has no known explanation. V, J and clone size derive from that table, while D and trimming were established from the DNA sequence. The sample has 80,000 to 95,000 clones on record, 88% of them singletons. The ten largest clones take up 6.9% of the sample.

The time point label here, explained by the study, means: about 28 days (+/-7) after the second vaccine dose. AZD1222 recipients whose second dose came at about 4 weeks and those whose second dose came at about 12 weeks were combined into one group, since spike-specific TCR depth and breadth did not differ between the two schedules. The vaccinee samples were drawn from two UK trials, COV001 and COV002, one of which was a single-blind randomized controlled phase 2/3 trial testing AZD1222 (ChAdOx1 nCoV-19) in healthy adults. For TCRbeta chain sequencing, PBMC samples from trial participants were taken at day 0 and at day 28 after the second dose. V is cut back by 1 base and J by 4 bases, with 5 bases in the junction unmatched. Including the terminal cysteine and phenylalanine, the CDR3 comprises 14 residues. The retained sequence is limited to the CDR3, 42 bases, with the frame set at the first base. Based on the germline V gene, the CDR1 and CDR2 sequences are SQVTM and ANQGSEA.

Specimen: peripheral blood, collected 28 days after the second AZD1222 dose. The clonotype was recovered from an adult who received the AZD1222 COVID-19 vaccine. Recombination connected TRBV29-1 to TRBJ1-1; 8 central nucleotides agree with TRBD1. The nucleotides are TGCAGCGTTGAAGGGACAGGGAAGGGCACTGAAGCTTTCTTT. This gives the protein CSVEGTGKGTEAFF.